This TCR beta chain was identified during a study of T cell repertoires in cytomegalovirus infection. For the study at large: As its CMV epitopes, the study selected recently identified HLA-C-restricted and well-studied HLA-B-restricted targets. Public TCR beta signatures marked donors with CMV infection and the matching HLA.

A note on this clonotype: Its antigen is unknown.

Regarding the study as a whole: Accumulated public TCR beta family frequency recognized individuals carrying CMV together with the relevant HLA.

The CDR3 has 14 amino acids. The V end was cut by 6 bases, the J end by 0 bases, with 9 bases between. TCRdb ran MiXCR on the reads and lists one entry per CDR3 protein. The sample consists of around 800,000 distinct CDR3 sequences, approximately 32% of them appearing once. The source of this sequence is a human donor in good health (CMV status not recorded). Some clones in this sample may be carry-over from other donors' samples. The chain uses TRBV12-3 or TRBV12-4 and TRBJ2-4; D unclear. The sequences come from cultured CD8+ T cells from PBMCs, collected from culture after CMV antigen stimulation. In DNA form, the CDR3 reads TGTGCCAGCAGGAGATTGGGAGCCAAAAACATTCAGTACTTC. This encodes CASRRLGAKNIQYF.